This T cell receptor (beta chain) was recorded in a study of cytomegalovirus exposure and HLA in healthy donors. Study results and caveats: Cytomegalovirus status was reportedly diagnosed by the classifier with high specificity and sensitivity. In vitro work confirmed that a few CMV-associated chains recognize CMV antigens. The study recorded 160 or so TCR beta chains that were cytomegalovirus-associated.

A remark on this clone: Its antigen is not identified.

TCRdb's copy holds only in-frame clones and misses some; the assay was immunoSEQ multiplex PCR. The sample includes about 140,000 clones, 86% of them seen just once. Donors were drawn from the approximately 110-subject validation cohort, separate from the approximately 680-subject first cohort. What was sequenced was PBMCs. This receptor was identified in a man in his late teens or twenties in good health and CMV-seronegative.

In nucleotides, the CDR3 is TGTGCCACCCTTCAGGGGGTATCCTCTGGAAACACCATATATTTT. Translated, it gives CATLQGVSSGNTIYF. The chain is built from TRBV10-3 and TRBJ1-3; 7 nucleotides align to TRBD1. With V trimmed by 10 bases and J by 0 bases, 9 bases remained unmatched. In germline, CDR1 is ENHRY, CDR2 SYGVKD. CDR3 length: 15 residues.